This TCR beta chain was captured by sequencing in a study of graft-versus-host responses after intestinal transplantation. Background on the study: Each recipient received a multivisceral, liver-intestinal, or isolated intestinal graft.

Trimming took 4 bases from V and 0 from J, leaving 19 bases between them. There are 17 residues in the CDR3. The germline CDR1 and CDR2 sequences are SGDLS and YYNGEE. Profiled with immunoSEQ multiplex PCR; TCRdb holds only in-frame clones, not every one. The repertoire holds around 23,000 clones, with 75% to 90% as singletons. The gene calls are TRBV9 and TRBJ1-1; unclear D gene. Sequencing used PBMCs, obtained nearly 470 days after intestinal transplant. The source is a human patient who received an intestinal transplant, so some T cells may come from the graft donor. The CDR3 loop is CASSSSTRGSMNTEAFF. The DNA of the CDR3 is TGTGCCAGCAGCTCCTCGACACGAGGCTCGATGAACACTGAAGCTTTCTTT.